Listed here are 25 T cell receptor beta chains from one sample, sequenced in a study of neurological immune-mediated disorders. Time point: longitudinal time-point 1 (baseline). TCRdb passed the 5' RACE reads through MiXCR, listing each CDR3 protein once. This repertoire shows tens of thousands of distinct CDR3 sequences, about 11% found once; its top ten account for around 6.7%. The sequenced sample consisted of PBMCs. All receptors derive from a male donor with HTLV-1-associated myelopathy (HAM/TSP).

At least ten counts were recorded for this clonotype. The chain uses TRBV7-9 and TRBJ2-1, with D tentatively TRBD2 (6 bases). CDR1 and CDR2 (germline): SEHNR, FQNEAQ (reference sequence). Deletions cut 5 bases from V and 4 bases from J, with 15 bases between. The CDR3 runs to 15 residues. The CDR3 region is CASSGAEGQYNEQFF. The CDR3, as DNA: TGTGCCAGCAGCGGAGCGGAGGGGCAGTACAATGAGCAGTTCTTC.

V is TRBV20-1 and J is TRBJ2-7; 8 nucleotides align to TRBD2. With 1 base clipped from V and 4 bases from J, the junction kept 9 bases outside the gene matches. Germline V CDR1 and CDR2: DFQATT, SNEGSKA (reference sequence). This CDR3 is built from 15 residues. CDR3 DNA: TGCAGTGCTAGAGGCCCGCGGGGGGCCGGGTACGAGCAGTACTTC. Protein sequence: CSARGPRGAGYEQYF.

This rearrangement joins TRBV7-6 to TRBJ2-5, with TRBD1 identical over 10 bases. CDR3 length: 16 amino acids. Germline assignment: CDR1 SGHVS and CDR2 FNYEAQ. The J segment lost 5 bases and the V segment lost 2 bases, leaving 8 bases of the junction unmatched. CDR3 sequence: CASSLQQTGGMETQYF. The CDR3 DNA follows: TGTGCCAGCAGCTTACAACAGACAGGGGGCATGGAGACCCAGTACTTC.

This clonotype was counted a few times. The gene calls are TRBV5-1 and TRBJ1-1; D is unclear. CDR3 length: 13 residues. V was cut by 4 bases and J by 1 base, with 8 bases left in between. Germline V CDR1 and CDR2: SGHRS, YFSETQ. The CDR3 loop reads CASSRGGNTEAFF. CDR3 sequence (DNA): TGCGCCAGCAGCCGAGGTGGGAACACTGAAGCTTTCTTT.

This clonotype has ten or more counts. This rearrangement joins TRBV20-1 to TRBJ2-7; 10 positions agree with TRBD2. V trimming: 4 bases; J trimming: 5 bases; junction bases outside the gene matches: 5. This CDR3 is built from 13 residues. The germline gives CDR1 DFQATT, CDR2 SNEGSKA (reference sequence). The CDR3 DNA sequence: TGCAGTGCTATCAGCGGGGGGGTTAACGAGCAGTACTTC. Protein product: CSAISGGVNEQYF.

Remarks on this clonotype: Being one base from a much bigger clone, this may be a read error. The rearrangement links TRBV5-5 to TRBJ2-1, with D perhaps matching TRBD2 (6 bases). The CDR3 has 14 residues. Trimming cost V 9 bases and J 3 bases, with 16 bases left between them. Germline loops: CDR1 SGHKS, CDR2 YYEKEE (reference sequence). The CDR3 sequence: CATGVARSYNEQFF. CDR3 coding DNA: TGTGCCACGGGGGTAGCGAGAAGCTACAATGAGCAGTTCTTC.

This clonotype was counted many times. The CDR3, as DNA: TGTGCCACCCAAAGCCATGTCAGCCAGGGTGGAAACACCATATATTTT. It codes for CATQSHVSQGGNTIYF. The V and J genes are TRBV10-3 and TRBJ1-3; TRBD1 might be the D (5 bases). CDR1 and CDR2 (germline): ENHRY, SYGVKD. The V and J ends lost 10 bases and 3 bases respectively, with 22 bases between them. CDR3 size: 16 residues.

This clonotype was recorded many times. The chain uses TRBV5-5 and TRBJ1-6, with D perhaps TRBD1 (6 bases). Germline V lookup: CDR1 SGHKS, CDR2 YYEKEE (reference sequence). Trimming stripped 7 bases from V and 8 bases from J, with 16 bases between. There are 14 residues in the CDR3. The CDR3 sequence is CASGRTGLYSPLHF. The CDR3 DNA reads as TGTGCCAGCGGACGAACAGGGCTCTATTCACCCCTCCACTTT.

The rearrangement joins TRBV20-1 to TRBJ1-1, with D possibly matching TRBD1 (5 bases). The germline V gene has CDR1 DFQATT and CDR2 SNEGSKA (reference sequence). This CDR3 spans 13 amino acids. V was shortened by 6 bases and J by 5 bases, with 16 bases between the two germline ends. The CDR3 spells CSAAKLRETEAFF. DNA for the CDR3: TGCAGTGCAGCTAAACTCAGGGAAACTGAAGCTTTCTTT.

This clonotype has ten or more counts. This rearrangement joins TRBV6-2 or TRBV6-3 to TRBJ1-5; the match to TRBD1 covers 8 bases. V lost 6 bases, J lost 4 bases, and 8 bases stayed unmatched. This CDR3 is 15 amino acids long. Germline-derived CDR1 and CDR2 are MNHEY and SVGEGT. CDR3 DNA sequence: TGTGCCAGCAGCCTAAGGACAGGGCTAAATCAGCCCCAGCATTTT. This translates into CASSLRTGLNQPQHF.

This clonotype was seen many times. The chain couples TRBV24-1 to TRBJ2-4; the D call may be TRBD1 or TRBD2 (5 bases each). The germline gives CDR1 KGHDR, CDR2 SFDVKD. The CDR3 extends over 13 amino acids. Deletions cut 5 bases from V and 6 bases from J, with 10 bases between. The CDR3 here is CATSGDPLNIQYF. The CDR3 bases are TGTGCCACCAGTGGGGACCCTCTAAACATTCAGTACTTC.

This chain links TRBV12-5 with TRBJ2-3; no clear D gene. Germline-derived CDR1 and CDR2 are LGHNT and FRNRAP. Deletions cut 1 base from V and 0 bases from J, with 8 bases between. CDR3 length: 15 residues. The CDR3 loop is CASGLADGSTDTQYF. The CDR3 DNA reads TGTGCTAGTGGTTTGGCGGACGGAAGCACAGATACGCAGTATTTT.

This clonotype showed up many times. The V and J genes are TRBV7-6 and TRBJ2-1; 7 bases agree with TRBD2. Germline V CDR1 and CDR2: SGHVS, FNYEAQ. V was pared by 0 bases and J by 1 base, with 9 bases of the junction left unmatched. The CDR3 has 18 residues. The CDR3, as DNA: TGTGCCAGCAGCTTAGCCCTTGCCGGGGGGAGGTCCTACAATGAGCAGTTCTTC. Amino acids: CASSLALAGGRSYNEQFF.

This clonotype was detected ten times or more. The rearrangement uses TRBV10-3 and TRBJ1-4, with TRBD1 identical over 8 bases. The CDR3 is 15 residues long. Germline-derived CDR1 and CDR2 are ENHRY and SYGVKD. V lost 4 bases and J lost 6; bases outside the gene matches: 7. CDR3 region: CAISAAGGKDEKLFF. For the CDR3, the DNA is TGTGCCATCAGTGCTGCAGGGGGCAAGGATGAAAAACTGTTTTTT.

This clonotype was detected ten times or more. The rearrangement joins TRBV18 to TRBJ1-1, with D possibly matching TRBD1 (6 bases). CDR1 and CDR2 from the germline V gene are KGHSH and LQKENI. Between the trimmed V and J ends, which lost 2 bases and 0 bases, there was a span of 10 bases. This CDR3 region has 15 residues. CDR3 loop: CASSPDRDMNTEAFF. CDR3 in DNA: TGTGCCAGCTCACCAGACCGGGACATGAACACTGAAGCTTTCTTT.

This clonotype was picked up many times. V is TRBV12-3 or TRBV12-4 and J is TRBJ1-1; tentative D call: TRBD1 (5 bases). Trimming cost V 2 bases and J 2 bases, with 9 bases left between them. This CDR3 has 14 amino acids. CDR3 region: CASSLRGTNTEAFF. In DNA, the CDR3 is TGTGCCAGCAGTTTAAGGGGCACAAACACTGAAGCTTTCTTT.

This clonotype showed up just a few times. This rearrangement joins TRBV28 to TRBJ2-1; 14 bases fit TRBD2. Germline CDR1 is MDHEN and CDR2 is SYDVKM. Losses at the gene ends were 5 bases for V and 9 bases for J; bases not matched to a gene: 6. This CDR3 is 15 amino acids long. The CDR3 is CASSRLAGGRSEQFF. As DNA, the CDR3 is TGTGCCAGCAGTCGACTAGCGGGGGGGAGAAGTGAGCAGTTCTTC.

This clonotype was recorded many times. This sequence joins TRBV7-2 and TRBJ2-5; no clear D. From germline, CDR1 is SGHTA and CDR2 FQGNSA. The CDR3 contains 14 residues. The germline V and J ends were trimmed by 6 bases and 2 bases, with 13 bases remaining between them. CDR3 protein: CASRASTLQETQYF. CDR3 coding DNA: TGTGCCAGCAGGGCTAGTACCCTGCAAGAGACCCAGTACTTC.

The V call is TRBV6-5, the J call TRBJ1-5; TRBD1 might be the D (5 bases). This CDR3 region has 17 residues. Per germline, CDR1 MNHEY and CDR2 SVGAGI. The germline V and J ends were trimmed by 2 bases and 1 base, with 15 bases remaining between them. In DNA form, the CDR3 reads TGTGCCAGCAGTTACGGGCCGGGGCCTGCAAGCAATCAGCCCCAGCATTTT. This translates into CASSYGPGPASNQPQHF.

This clonotype was seen repeatedly, ten times or more. Written as DNA, the CDR3 is TGTGCCAGCAGCTTAGATGTTTCCCATGAAAAACTGTTTTTT. Protein: CASSLDVSHEKLFF. The V and J genes are TRBV11-2 and TRBJ1-4; D ambiguous. Germline V lookup: CDR1 SGHAT, CDR2 FQNNGV. Trimming shortened V by 0 bases and J by 6 bases, and 8 bases separated the two germline ends. The length of the CDR3 is 14 residues.

In its sample, this clonotype was seen many times. V and J are TRBV5-1 and TRBJ2-2; D assignment may be TRBD1 or TRBD2 (5 bases each). The V end was cut by 6 bases, the J end by 4 bases, with 10 bases between. Germline V lookup: CDR1 SGHRS, CDR2 YFSETQ. The length of the CDR3 is 13 residues. The CDR3 sequence is CASKPGSTGELFF. DNA for the CDR3: TGCGCCAGCAAGCCAGGGAGCACCGGGGAGCTGTTTTTT.

The chain carries TRBV11-3 and TRBJ2-5; D is ambiguous. Trimming took 1 base from V and 5 from J, leaving 8 bases between them. There are 13 residues in the CDR3. Germline assignment: CDR1 SGHNT and CDR2 YENEEA. This CDR3 is CASSLADWETQYF. The CDR3 DNA reads as TGTGCCAGCAGCTTAGCCGACTGGGAGACCCAGTACTTC.

This chain links TRBV20-1 with TRBJ1-2; D remains unclear. Per the germline V gene, CDR1 is DFQATT and CDR2 is SNEGSKA (reference sequence). Trimming removed 0 bases at V and 4 bases at J, with 12 bases between. The CDR3 runs to 14 residues. CDR3 sequence reads: CSARDGKVVYGYTF. CDR3 coding DNA: TGCAGTGCTAGAGACGGCAAGGTCGTCTATGGCTACACCTTC.

This clonotype showed up many times. The rearrangement uses TRBV12-3 or TRBV12-4 and TRBJ2-3, with D perhaps TRBD1 (5 bases). The CDR3 covers 13 residues. The V end was cut by 5 bases, the J end by 4 bases, with 10 bases between. CDR3 DNA sequence: TGTGCCAGCAGTAATAAGGGGCCAGATACGCAGTATTTT. This sequence encodes CASSNKGPDTQYF.

As regards this clonotype: It is likely a read error, because the conserved phenylalanine at the end of the CDR3 is missing. The chain has TRBV20-1 and TRBJ2-5; D not resolved. The V gene's germline CDR1 is DFQATT and CDR2 SNEGSKA (reference sequence). The CDR3 is made up of 13 amino acids. The V and J ends lost 6 bases and 5 bases respectively, with 16 bases between them. CDR3 bases: TGCAGTGCCGCCCGCCAGTGGGGTGAGACCCAGTACCTC. The encoded protein is CSAARQWGETQYL.